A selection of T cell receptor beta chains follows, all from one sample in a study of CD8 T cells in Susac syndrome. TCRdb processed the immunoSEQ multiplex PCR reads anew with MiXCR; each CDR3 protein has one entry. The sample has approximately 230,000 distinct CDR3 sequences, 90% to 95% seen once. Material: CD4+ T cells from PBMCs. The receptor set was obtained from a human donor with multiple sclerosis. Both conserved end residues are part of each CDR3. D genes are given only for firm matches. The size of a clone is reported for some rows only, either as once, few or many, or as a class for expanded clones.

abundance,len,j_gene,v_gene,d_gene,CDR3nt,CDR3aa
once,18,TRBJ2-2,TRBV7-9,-,TGTGCCAGCAGCCCCAGGAGGGGGCTGCCACTTTACACCGGGGAGCTGTTTTTT,CASSPRRGLPLYTGELFF
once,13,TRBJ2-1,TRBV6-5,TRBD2,TGTGCCAGCACCGGACTAGCGGCCAATGAGCAGTTCTTC,CASTGLAANEQFF
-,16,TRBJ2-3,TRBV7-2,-,TGTGCCAGCAGCTTACTCCGCGGCGGAAGCACAGATACGCAGTATTTT,CASSLLRGGSTDTQYF
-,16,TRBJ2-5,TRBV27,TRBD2,TGTGCCAGCAGTCTAACTAGCGGGAGGGCCAAAGAGACCCAGTACTTC,CASSLTSGRAKETQYF
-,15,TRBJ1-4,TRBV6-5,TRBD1,TGTGCCAGCAGTTACTCGACAGGGACGTCCGGAAAACTGTTTTTT,CASSYSTGTSGKLFF
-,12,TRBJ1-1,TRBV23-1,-,TGCGCCAGCAGTCGGGGATGCTCTATGACTTTCTTT,CASSRGCSMTFF
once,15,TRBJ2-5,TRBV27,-,TGTGCCAGCAGCAAACGGGGCACTGAGTCCCTTACCCAGTACTTC,CASSKRGTESLTQYF
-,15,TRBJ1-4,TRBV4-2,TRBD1,TGTGCCAGCAGCCGAGACAGGGCGGGTAATGAAAAACTGTTTTTT,CASSRDRAGNEKLFF
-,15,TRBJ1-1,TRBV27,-,TGTGCCAGCAGTTTCAGCTATGACCCGGTCACTGAAGCTTTCTTT,CASSFSYDPVTEAFF
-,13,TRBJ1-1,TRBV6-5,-,TGTGCCAGCTTTAGGGCGATGAACACTGAAGCTTTCTTT,CASFRAMNTEAFF
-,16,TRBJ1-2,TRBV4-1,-,TGCGCCAGCAGCCAAGATACGGGGGGGATTAACTATGGCTACACCTTC,CASSQDTGGINYGYTF
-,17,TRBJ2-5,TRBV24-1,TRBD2,TGTGCCACCAGTGACCGCCCGGGACTAGAATCCAGAGAGACCCAGTACTTC,CATSDRPGLESRETQYF
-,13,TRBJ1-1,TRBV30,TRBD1,TGTGCCTGGAGGGGAACAGGGGATGGTGAAGCTTTCTTT,CAWRGTGDGEAFF
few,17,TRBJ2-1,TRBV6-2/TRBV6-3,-,TGTGCCAGCAGTTACCGGCCCAGGGGTAGCTCCTACAATGAGCAGTTCTTC,CASSYRPRGSSYNEQFF
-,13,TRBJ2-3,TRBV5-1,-,TGCGCCAGCAGCTTGGCAGGGGCAGATACGCAGTATTTT,CASSLAGADTQYF
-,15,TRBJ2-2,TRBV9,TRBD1,TGTGCCAGCAGCCCGTGGACAGGGGGCACCGGGGAGCTGTTTTTT,CASSPWTGGTGELFF
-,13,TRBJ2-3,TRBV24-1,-,TGTGCCACCAGTGAGGAGGGAAGGGATACGCAGTATTTT,CATSEEGRDTQYF
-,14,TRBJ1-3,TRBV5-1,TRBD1,TGCGCCAGCAGCCTAAAGGGACAGGTCAACACCATATATTTT,CASSLKGQVNTIYF
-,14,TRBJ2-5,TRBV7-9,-,TGTGCCAGCAGCCGAGGGCAGGAACAAGAGACCCAGTACTTC,CASSRGQEQETQYF
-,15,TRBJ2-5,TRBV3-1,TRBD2,TGTGCCAGCAGCCAAGAAGCGGGACTAGCGCAGACCCAGTACTTC,CASSQEAGLAQTQYF
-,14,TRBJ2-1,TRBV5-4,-,TGTGCCAGCAGCTTGGAGGGGCCCAACAATGAGCAGTTCTTC,CASSLEGPNNEQFF
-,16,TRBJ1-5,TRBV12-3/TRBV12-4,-,TGTGCCAGCAGTTTACGAGGCTCCCGGGGCAATCAGCCCCAGCATTTT,CASSLRGSRGNQPQHF
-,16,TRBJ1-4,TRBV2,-,TGTGCCAGCAGGGGACTTAACCGTGCAACTAATGAAAAACTGTTTTTT,CASRGLNRATNEKLFF
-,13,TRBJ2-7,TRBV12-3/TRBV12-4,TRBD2,TGTGCCAGCAGTTGGGGGGGCTCCTACGAGCAGTACTTC,CASSWGGSYEQYF
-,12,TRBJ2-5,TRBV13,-,TGTGCCAGCAGCCGTGTCGGGGAGACCCAGTACTTC,CASSRVGETQYF
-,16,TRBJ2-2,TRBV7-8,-,TGTGCCAGCAGCTTAATCGGGGGGCTTAACACCGGGGAGCTGTTTTTT,CASSLIGGLNTGELFF
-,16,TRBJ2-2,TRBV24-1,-,TGTGCCACCAGTGACGCCGGACAGCCGAACACCGGGGAGCTGTTTTTT,CATSDAGQPNTGELFF
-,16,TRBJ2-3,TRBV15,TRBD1,TGTGCCACCCAACCTTTTACAGGGGGCGCGACAGATACGCAGTATTTT,CATQPFTGGATDTQYF
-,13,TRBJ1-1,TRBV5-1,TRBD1,TGCGCCAGCAGCTTGGGACAGGGGGCCAAAGCTTTCTTT,CASSLGQGAKAFF
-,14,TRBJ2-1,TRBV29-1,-,TGCAGCGTTGACACGGTGAGCTCCTACAATGAGCAGTTCTTC,CSVDTVSSYNEQFF
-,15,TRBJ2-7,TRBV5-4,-,TGTGCCAGCAGCTCAAAGGGACTGATCCCCTACGAGCAGTACTTC,CASSSKGLIPYEQYF
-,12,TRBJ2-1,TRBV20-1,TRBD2,TGCAGTGCTACTAGCGGGAAGGATGAGCAGTTCTTC,CSATSGKDEQFF
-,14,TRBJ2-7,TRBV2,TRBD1,TGTGCCAGCACTGGAGGACAGGGTAGATACGAGCAGTACTTC,CASTGGQGRYEQYF
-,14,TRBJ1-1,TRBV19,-,TGTGCCAGTAGAAGGGCAGGTTGGGACACTGAAGCTTTCTTT,CASRRAGWDTEAFF
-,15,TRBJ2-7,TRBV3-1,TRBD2,TGTGCCAGCAGCCAAGGGGTTGGGACTAGCGGCGAGCAGTACTTC,CASSQGVGTSGEQYF
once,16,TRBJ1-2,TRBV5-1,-,TGCGCCAGCAGCTTCGTATCTCCCGGCCTGCTCTATGGCTACACCTTC,CASSFVSPGLLYGYTF
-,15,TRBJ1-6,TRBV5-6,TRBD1,TGTGCCAGCAGCTTGTTGACAGGGGGAAATTCACCCCTCCACTTT,CASSLLTGGNSPLHF
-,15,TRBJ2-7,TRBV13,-,TGTGCCAGCAGCCCCCTCCCGGACCCCGGCTACGAGCAGTACTTC,CASSPLPDPGYEQYF
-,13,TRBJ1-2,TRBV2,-,TGTGCCAGCAGTGAAATCCGGGGAGGAGGCTACACCTTC,CASSEIRGGGYTF
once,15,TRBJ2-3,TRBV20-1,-,TGCAGTGCTCGAAGGAGGGGTGGTAGGACAGATACGCAGTATTTT,CSARRRGGRTDTQYF
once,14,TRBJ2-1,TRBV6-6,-,TGTGCCAGCAGATACTCCCGAGTCTACAATGAGCAGTTCTTC,CASRYSRVYNEQFF
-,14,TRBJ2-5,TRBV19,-,TGTGCCAGTAGTAATCTTGGACGGGAAGAGACCCAGTACTTC,CASSNLGREETQYF
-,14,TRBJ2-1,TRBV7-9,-,TGTGCCAGCAGCCCCCGGGACCACTACAATGAGCAGTTCTTC,CASSPRDHYNEQFF
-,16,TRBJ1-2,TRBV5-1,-,TGCGCCAGCAGCTTGGAGGACGGGTTCTCTAACTATGGCTACACCTTC,CASSLEDGFSNYGYTF
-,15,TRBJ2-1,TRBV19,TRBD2,TGTGCCAGTAGTACTCTAGCGGGAGATGTCAATGAGCAGTTCTTC,CASSTLAGDVNEQFF
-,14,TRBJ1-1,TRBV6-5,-,TGTGCCAGCAGTTACTCGTCCCCCCACACTGAAGCTTTCTTT,CASSYSSPHTEAFF
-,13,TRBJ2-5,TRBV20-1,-,TGCAGTGCTAGTCCTTACGGGCCAGAGACCCAGTACTTC,CSASPYGPETQYF
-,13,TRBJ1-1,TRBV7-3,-,TGTGCCAGCAGCTTAACGCCAGGCGCCGAAGCTTTCTTT,CASSLTPGAEAFF
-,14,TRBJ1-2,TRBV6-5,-,TGTGCCAGCATGAGACTCCAGGGGCCCTATGGCTACACCTTC,CASMRLQGPYGYTF
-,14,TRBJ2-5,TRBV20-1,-,TGCAGTGCTAGAGTCCCAGCCCAGATGGAGACCCAGTACTTC,CSARVPAQMETQYF
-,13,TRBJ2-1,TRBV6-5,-,TGTGCCAGCAGCCGGGACACTTACAATGAGCAGTTCTTC,CASSRDTYNEQFF
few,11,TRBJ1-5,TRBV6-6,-,TGTGCCAGCAGTTCCAATCAGCCCCAGCATTTT,CASSSNQPQHF
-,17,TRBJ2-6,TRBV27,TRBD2,TGTGCCAGCAGTTTTCGGGGAGGGAATTCTGGGGCCAACGTCCTGACTTTC,CASSFRGGNSGANVLTF
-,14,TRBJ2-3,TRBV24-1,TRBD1,TGTGCCACCAGTGACCTGACAGGGGCAGATACGCAGTATTTT,CATSDLTGADTQYF
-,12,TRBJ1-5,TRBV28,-,TGTGCCAGCAGCGTTAGCAATCAGCCCCAGCATTTT,CASSVSNQPQHF
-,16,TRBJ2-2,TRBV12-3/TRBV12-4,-,TGTGCCAGCAGCCCCCTCGGACTTGCGAACACCGGGGAGCTGTTTTTT,CASSPLGLANTGELFF
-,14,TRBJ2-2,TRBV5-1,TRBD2,TGCGCCAGCAGTGGGACTACAAACACCGGGGAGCTGTTTTTT,CASSGTTNTGELFF